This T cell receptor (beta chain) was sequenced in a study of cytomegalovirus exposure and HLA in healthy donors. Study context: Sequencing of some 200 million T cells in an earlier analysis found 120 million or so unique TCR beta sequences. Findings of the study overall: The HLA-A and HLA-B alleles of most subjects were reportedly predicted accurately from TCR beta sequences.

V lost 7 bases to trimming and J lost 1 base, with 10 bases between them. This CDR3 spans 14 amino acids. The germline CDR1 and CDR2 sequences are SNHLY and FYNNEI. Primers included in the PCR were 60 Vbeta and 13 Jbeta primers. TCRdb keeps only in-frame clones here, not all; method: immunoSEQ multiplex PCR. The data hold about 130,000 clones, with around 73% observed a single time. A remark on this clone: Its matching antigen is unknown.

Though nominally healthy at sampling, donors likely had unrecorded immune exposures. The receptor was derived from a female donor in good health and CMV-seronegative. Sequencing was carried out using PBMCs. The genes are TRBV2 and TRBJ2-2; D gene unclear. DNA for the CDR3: TGTGCCAGCATTTGGTCAGAGAACACCGGGGAGCTGTTTTTT. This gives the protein CASIWSENTGELFF.